Following are 2 T cell receptor delta chains from one sample sequenced in a study of gamma-delta T cells after stem cell transplantation. TCRdb reapplied CATT to the RT-PCR reads. Here the sample table reports over 45 delta-chain clones. Source material: gamma-delta T cells. These receptors were taken from a human donor. It is not recorded whose cells these are; they may come from a transplant donor. This table probably holds off-target reads from a library built for another chain.

The J gene is TRDJ1, the V gene TRDV2, with unresolved D. Germline V CDR1 and CDR2: GEAIGNYY, EKD. V was trimmed by 3 bases and J by 0 bases, leaving 31 bases between them. The CDR3 is 21 residues long. The CDR3 reads CACDPIRNLESSLMYTDKLIF. CDR3 in DNA: TGTGCCTGTGACCCCATAAGGAATCTGGAGTCCTCACTGATGTACACCGATAAACTCATCTTT.

In DNA, the CDR3 is TGTGCCTGTGACTCCTTACTGGGGGATACGCCAACCGATAAACTCATCTTT. Protein product: CACDSLLGDTPTDKLIF. The V gene is uncalled and the J gene is TRDJ1; the D call of TRDD3 is as the table states it, not checked on the DNA. CDR3 length: 17 residues.